Listed below are T cell receptor beta chains from one sample, sequenced in a study of cytomegalovirus exposure and HLA in healthy donors. The protocol was immunoSEQ multiplex PCR, while the TCRdb copy is restricted to in-frame clones and leaves out a portion. This sample carries fewer than 250,000 clones, 65% to 85% of them seen once, and the ten largest clones take 1.5% to 2%. Sequenced: PBMCs. The receptors derive from a man aged 18 to 29 in good health and CMV-seronegative. CDR3s include the opening cysteine and the closing phenylalanine or tryptophan. The D gene is left open where the match is weak. Clone size is stated in some rows and not others, as once, few, many or a class when expanded.

abundance,j_gene,d_gene,v_gene,CDR3aa,CDR3nt
once,TRBJ1-5,TRBD1,TRBV9,CASSSGTGIQPQHF,TGTGCCAGCAGCTCAGGGACAGGGATACAGCCCCAGCATTTT
.,TRBJ2-3,.,TRBV5-4,CASSLWGGTDTQYF,TGTGCCAGCAGCTTGTGGGGCGGCACAGATACGCAGTATTTT
.,TRBJ2-7,TRBD2,TRBV11-1,CASSSYSGRAPEQYF,TGTGCCAGCAGCTCGTATAGCGGGAGGGCCCCCGAGCAGTACTTT
few,TRBJ2-5,TRBD2,TRBV7-8,CASSPAQASGSLVETQYF,TGTGCCAGCAGCCCGGCCCAAGCTAGCGGGAGTCTGGTGGAGACCCAGTACTTC
.,TRBJ1-2,.,TRBV2,CASSEAFGYGYTF,TGTGCCAGCAGTGAAGCGTTCGGGTATGGCTACACCTTC
.,TRBJ2-1,TRBD2,TRBV6-5,CASSYQRLAGADEQFF,TGTGCCAGCAGTTACCAAAGACTAGCGGGAGCGGATGAGCAGTTCTTC
once,TRBJ2-3,TRBD2,TRBV5-1,CASTYLTSGGNTDTQYF,TGCGCCAGCACCTATTTGACTAGCGGGGGGAACACAGATACGCAGTATTTT
once,TRBJ2-2,TRBD2,TRBV6-4,CASSDDGGANTGELFF,TGTGCCAGCAGTGATGACGGGGGGGCGAACACCGGGGAGCTGTTTTTT
.,TRBJ2-7,.,TRBV28,CASTGYSYEQYF,TGTGCCAGCACCGGGTACTCCTACGAGCAGTACTTC
.,TRBJ1-6,.,TRBV25-1,CASSEYRTAGKSPLHF,TGTGCCAGCAGTGAATATAGGACGGCAGGGAAATCACCCCTCCACTTT
.,TRBJ1-4,TRBD1,TRBV5-1,CASSGQGGTNEKLFF,TGCGCCAGCAGCGGACAGGGAGGAACTAATGAAAAACTGTTTTTT
.,TRBJ2-4,TRBD1,TRBV6-5,CASRQGRNIQYF,TGTGCCAGTCGACAGGGTAGAAACATTCAGTACTTC
.,TRBJ2-7,.,TRBV7-2,CASSFQNHRQAGYEQYF,TGTGCCAGCAGCTTCCAAAACCACCGACAAGCCGGATACGAGCAGTACTTC
.,TRBJ2-1,.,TRBV19,CASSTIRFDNEQFF,TGTGCCAGTAGTACGATTAGATTCGACAATGAGCAGTTCTTC
.,TRBJ1-2,.,TRBV5-4,CASSAGREYGYTF,TGTGCCAGCAGCGCGGGGAGGGAATATGGCTACACCTTC
.,TRBJ2-7,.,TRBV4-1,CASSQDPGRIYEQYF,TGCGCCAGCAGCCAAGATCCAGGCAGGATCTACGAGCAGTACTTC
.,TRBJ1-5,TRBD1,TRBV28,CASSKDRDDQPQHF,TGTGCCAGCAGTAAAGACAGGGATGATCAGCCCCAGCATTTT
few,TRBJ1-2,TRBD1,TRBV7-8,CASSLNTGGNYGYTF,TGTGCCAGCAGCTTGAATACAGGGGGAAACTATGGCTACACCTTC
.,TRBJ2-7,TRBD1,TRBV28,CATRGGSIYEQYF,TGTGCCACACGAGGGGGCTCGATCTACGAGCAGTACTTC
.,TRBJ1-2,TRBD1,TRBV6-1,CASSETGGGGYTF,TGTGCCAGCAGTGAAACAGGGGGCGGTGGCTACACCTTC
once,TRBJ1-2,TRBD1,TRBV10-3,CAIGDSRGKGYTF,TGTGCCATCGGGGACAGCCGTGGGAAAGGCTACACCTTC
few,TRBJ2-7,TRBD1,TRBV6-6,CASSAGGYEQYF,TGTGCCAGCAGCGCAGGGGGCTACGAGCAGTACTTC
.,TRBJ1-2,TRBD1,TRBV6-5,CASSYSTGGAWGYTF,TGTGCCAGCAGTTACTCGACAGGGGGCGCGTGGGGCTACACCTTC
.,TRBJ2-1,TRBD1,TRBV18,CASSPGRGGASNEQFF,TGTGCCAGCTCCCCGGGTAGAGGGGGCGCGTCAAATGAGCAGTTCTTC
.,TRBJ2-3,TRBD2,TRBV7-2,CASSLGWTSGTSTDTQYF,TGTGCCAGCAGCTTAGGGTGGACTAGCGGGACTAGCACAGATACGCAGTATTTT